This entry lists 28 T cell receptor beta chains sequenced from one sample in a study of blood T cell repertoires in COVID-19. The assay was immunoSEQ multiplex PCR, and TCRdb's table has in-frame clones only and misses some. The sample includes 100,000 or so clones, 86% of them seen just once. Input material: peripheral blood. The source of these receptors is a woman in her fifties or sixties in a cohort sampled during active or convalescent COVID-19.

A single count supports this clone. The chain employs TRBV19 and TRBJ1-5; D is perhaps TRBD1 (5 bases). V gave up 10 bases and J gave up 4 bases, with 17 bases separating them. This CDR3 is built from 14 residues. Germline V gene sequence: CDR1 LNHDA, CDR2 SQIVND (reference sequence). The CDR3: CATNPGGSNQPQHF. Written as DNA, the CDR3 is TGTGCCACCAACCCGGGGGGAAGTAATCAGCCCCAGCATTTT. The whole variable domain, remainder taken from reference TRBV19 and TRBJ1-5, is DGGITQSPKYLFRKEGQNVTLSCEQNLNHDAMYWYRQDPGQGLRLIYYSQIVNDFQKGDIAEGYSVSREKKESFPLTVTSAQKNPTAFYLCATNPGGSNQPQHFGDGTRLSIL.

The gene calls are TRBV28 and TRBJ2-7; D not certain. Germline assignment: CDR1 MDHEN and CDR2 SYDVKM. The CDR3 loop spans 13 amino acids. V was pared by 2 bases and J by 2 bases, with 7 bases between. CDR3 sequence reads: CASSLRSPYEQYF. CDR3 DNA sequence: TGTGCCAGCAGTTTACGGTCGCCCTACGAGCAGTACTTC.

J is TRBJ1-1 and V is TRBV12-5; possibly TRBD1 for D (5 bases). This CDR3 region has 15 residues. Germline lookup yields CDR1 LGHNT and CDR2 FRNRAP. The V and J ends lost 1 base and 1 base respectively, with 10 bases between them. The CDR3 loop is CASGLDAGGNTEAFF. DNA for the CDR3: TGTGCTAGTGGTTTGGACGCCGGGGGGAACACTGAAGCTTTCTTT.

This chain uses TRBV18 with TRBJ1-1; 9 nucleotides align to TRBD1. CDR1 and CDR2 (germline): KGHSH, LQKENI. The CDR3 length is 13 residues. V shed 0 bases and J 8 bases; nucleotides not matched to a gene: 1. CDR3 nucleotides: TGTGCCAGCTCACCACCGGGACAGGGAGAAGCTTTCTTT. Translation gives CASSPPGQGEAFF.

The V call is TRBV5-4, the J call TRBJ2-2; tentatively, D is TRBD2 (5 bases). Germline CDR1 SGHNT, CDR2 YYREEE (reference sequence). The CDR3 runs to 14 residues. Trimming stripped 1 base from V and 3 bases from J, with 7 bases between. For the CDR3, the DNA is TGTGCCAGCAGCTTGCGGCGGGACACCGGGGAGCTGTTTTTT. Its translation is CASSLRRDTGELFF. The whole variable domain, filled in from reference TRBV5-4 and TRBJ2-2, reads ETGVTQSPTHLIKTRGQQVTLRCSSQSGHNTVSWYQQALGQGPQFIFQYYREEENGRGNFPPRFSGLQFPNYSSELNVNALELDDSALYLCASSLRRDTGELFFGEGSRLTVL.

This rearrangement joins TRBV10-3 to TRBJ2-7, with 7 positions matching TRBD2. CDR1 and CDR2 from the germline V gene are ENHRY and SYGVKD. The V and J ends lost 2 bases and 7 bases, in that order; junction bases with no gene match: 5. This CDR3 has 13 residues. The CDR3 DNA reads TGTGCCATCAGTGAGGGGAGGGAGGGGGAGCAGTACTTC. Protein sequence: CAISEGREGEQYF.

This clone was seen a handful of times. CDR3 sequence (DNA): TGTGCCAGCAGCCATCTCGGGGAAAATCAGCCCCAGCATTTT. Translating it yields CASSHLGENQPQHF. The chain uses TRBV27 and TRBJ1-5; no clear D. Germline CDR1 reads MNHEY; CDR2 reads SMNVEV (reference sequence). Trimming left V 6 bases short and J 4 bases short, with 13 bases between. CDR3 size: 14 residues.

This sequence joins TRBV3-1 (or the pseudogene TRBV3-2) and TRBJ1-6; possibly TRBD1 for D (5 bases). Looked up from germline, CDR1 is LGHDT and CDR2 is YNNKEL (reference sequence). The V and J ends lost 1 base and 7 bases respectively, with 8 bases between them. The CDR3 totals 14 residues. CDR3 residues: CASSQAPGNSPLHF. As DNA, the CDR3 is TGTGCCAGCAGCCAAGCCCCAGGGAATTCACCCCTCCACTTT.

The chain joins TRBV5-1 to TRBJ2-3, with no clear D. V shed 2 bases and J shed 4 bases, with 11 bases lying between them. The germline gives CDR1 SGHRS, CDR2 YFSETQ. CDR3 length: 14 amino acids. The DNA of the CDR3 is TGCGCCAGCAGCTTAAGCTCCCGCTCAGATACGCAGTATTTT. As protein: CASSLSSRSDTQYF.

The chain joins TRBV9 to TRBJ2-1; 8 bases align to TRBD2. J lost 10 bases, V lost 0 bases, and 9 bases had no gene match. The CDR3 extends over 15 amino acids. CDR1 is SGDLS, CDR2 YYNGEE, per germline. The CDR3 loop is CASSVGAGAFSEQFF. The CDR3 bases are TGTGCCAGCAGCGTAGGAGCGGGGGCTTTTAGCGAGCAGTTCTTC.

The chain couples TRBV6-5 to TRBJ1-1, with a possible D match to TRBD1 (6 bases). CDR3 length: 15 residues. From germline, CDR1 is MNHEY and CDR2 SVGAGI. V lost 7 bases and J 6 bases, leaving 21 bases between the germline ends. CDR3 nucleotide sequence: TGTGCCAGCATATCGACAGGAGTCTCTAAGGCTGAAGCTTTCTTT. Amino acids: CASISTGVSKAEAFF.

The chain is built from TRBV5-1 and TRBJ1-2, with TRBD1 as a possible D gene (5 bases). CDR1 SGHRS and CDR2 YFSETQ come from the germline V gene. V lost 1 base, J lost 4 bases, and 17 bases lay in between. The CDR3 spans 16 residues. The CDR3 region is CASSLIPGVAIYGYTF. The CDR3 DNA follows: TGCGCCAGCAGCTTGATCCCGGGGGTTGCCATCTATGGCTACACCTTC.

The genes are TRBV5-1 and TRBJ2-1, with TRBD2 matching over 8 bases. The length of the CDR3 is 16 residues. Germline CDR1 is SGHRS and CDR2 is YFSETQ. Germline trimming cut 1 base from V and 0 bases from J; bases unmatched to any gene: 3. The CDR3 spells CASSLSTSVSYNEQFF. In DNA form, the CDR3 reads TGCGCCAGCAGCTTGTCGACTAGCGTCTCCTACAATGAGCAGTTCTTC.

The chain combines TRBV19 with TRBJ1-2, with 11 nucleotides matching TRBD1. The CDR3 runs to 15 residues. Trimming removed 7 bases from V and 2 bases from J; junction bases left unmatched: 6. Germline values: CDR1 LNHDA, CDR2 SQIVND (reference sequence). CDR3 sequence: CASNSDRGRNYGYTF. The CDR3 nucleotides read TGTGCCAGTAATTCGGACAGGGGGCGAAACTATGGCTACACCTTC.

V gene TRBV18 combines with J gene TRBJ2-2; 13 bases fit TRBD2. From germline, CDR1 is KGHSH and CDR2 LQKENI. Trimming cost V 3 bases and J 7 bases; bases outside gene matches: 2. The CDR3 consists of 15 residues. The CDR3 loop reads CASSPGTSGIGELFF. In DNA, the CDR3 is TGTGCCAGCTCACCCGGGACTAGCGGGATCGGGGAGCTGTTTTTT.

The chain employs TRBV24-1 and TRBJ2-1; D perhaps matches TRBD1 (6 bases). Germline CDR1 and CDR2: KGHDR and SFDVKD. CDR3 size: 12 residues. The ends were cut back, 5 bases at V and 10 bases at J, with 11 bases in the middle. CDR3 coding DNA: TGTGCCACCAGTGTGCAGAGGGGGGAGCAGTTCTTC. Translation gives CATSVQRGEQFF.

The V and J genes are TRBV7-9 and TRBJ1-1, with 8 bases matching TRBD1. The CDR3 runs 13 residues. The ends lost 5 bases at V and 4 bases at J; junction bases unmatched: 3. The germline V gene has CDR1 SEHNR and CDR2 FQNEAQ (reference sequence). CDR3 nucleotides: TGTGCCAGCAGCGCTACAGGGGGCACTGAAGCTTTCTTT. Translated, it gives CASSATGGTEAFF.

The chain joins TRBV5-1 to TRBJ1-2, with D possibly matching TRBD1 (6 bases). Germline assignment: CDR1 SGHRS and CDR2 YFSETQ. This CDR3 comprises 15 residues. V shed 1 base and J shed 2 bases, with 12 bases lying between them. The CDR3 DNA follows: TGCGCCAGCAGCTTGAATACAGGGCGGAACTATGGCTACACCTTC. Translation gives CASSLNTGRNYGYTF.

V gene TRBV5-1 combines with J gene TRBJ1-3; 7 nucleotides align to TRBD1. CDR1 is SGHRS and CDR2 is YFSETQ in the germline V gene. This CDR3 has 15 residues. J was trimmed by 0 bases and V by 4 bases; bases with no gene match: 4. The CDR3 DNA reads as TGCGCCAGCAGCCCCACAGGGGACTCTGGAAACACCATATATTTT. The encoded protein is CASSPTGDSGNTIYF.

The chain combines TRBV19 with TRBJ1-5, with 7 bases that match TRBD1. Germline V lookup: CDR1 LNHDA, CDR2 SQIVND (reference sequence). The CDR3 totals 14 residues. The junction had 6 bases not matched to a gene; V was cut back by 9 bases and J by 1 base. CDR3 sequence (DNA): TGTGCCAGCACACAGGGGCTGAGCAATCAGCCCCAGCATTTT. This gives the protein CASTQGLSNQPQHF.

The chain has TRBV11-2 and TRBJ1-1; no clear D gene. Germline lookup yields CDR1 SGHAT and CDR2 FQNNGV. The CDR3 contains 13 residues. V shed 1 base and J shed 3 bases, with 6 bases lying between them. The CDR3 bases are TGTGCCAGCAGCTTAGCCGGGTACACTGAAGCTTTCTTT. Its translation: CASSLAGYTEAFF. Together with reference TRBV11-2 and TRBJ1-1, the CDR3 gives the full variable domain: EAGVAQSPRYKIIEKRQSVAFWCNPISGHATLYWYQQILGQGPKLLIQFQNNGVVDDSQLPKDRFSAERLKGVDSTLKIQPAKLEDSAVYLCASSLAGYTEAFFGQGTRLTVV.

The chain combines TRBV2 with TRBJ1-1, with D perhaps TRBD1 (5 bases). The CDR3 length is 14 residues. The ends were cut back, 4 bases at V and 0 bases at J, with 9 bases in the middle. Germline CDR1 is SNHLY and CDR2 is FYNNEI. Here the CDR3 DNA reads TGTGCCAGCAGTGTAGACAGCCTGAACACTGAAGCTTTCTTT. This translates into CASSVDSLNTEAFF.

CDR3 bases: TGTGCCAGCTCACCAATTGGACTAGCGGGGGGAAGCTCCTACAATGAGCAGTTCTTC. As protein: CASSPIGLAGGSSYNEQFF. V gene TRBV18 combines with J gene TRBJ2-1; 14 positions agree with TRBD2. The V gene end was trimmed by 2 bases and the J gene end by 0 bases; junction bases not matched to a gene: 6. Looked up from germline, CDR1 is KGHSH and CDR2 is LQKENI. The CDR3 sequence is 19 residues long.

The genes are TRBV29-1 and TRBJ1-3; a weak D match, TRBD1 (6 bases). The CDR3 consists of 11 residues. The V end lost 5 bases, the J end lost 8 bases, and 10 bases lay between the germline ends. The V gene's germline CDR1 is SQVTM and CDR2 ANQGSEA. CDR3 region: CSVQPGDTIYF. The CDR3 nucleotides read TGCAGCGTTCAACCAGGGGACACCATATATTTT.

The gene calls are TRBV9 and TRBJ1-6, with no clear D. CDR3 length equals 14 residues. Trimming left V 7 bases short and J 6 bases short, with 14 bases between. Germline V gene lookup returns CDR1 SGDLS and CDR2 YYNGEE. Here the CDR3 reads CASRRGSSNSPLHF. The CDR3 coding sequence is TGTGCCAGCCGTCGCGGGAGCAGTAATTCACCCCTCCACTTT.

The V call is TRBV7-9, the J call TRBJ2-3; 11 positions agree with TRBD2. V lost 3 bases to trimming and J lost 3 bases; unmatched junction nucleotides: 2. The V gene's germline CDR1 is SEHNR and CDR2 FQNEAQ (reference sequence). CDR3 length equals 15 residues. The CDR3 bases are TGTGCCAGCAGCTTGACTAGCGGGGCGACAGATACGCAGTATTTT. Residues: CASSLTSGATDTQYF.

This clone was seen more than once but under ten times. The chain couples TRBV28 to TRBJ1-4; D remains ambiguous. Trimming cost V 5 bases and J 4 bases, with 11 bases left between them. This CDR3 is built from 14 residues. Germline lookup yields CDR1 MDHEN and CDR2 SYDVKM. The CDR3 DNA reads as TGTGCCAGCAGTGAGGGATCCGGTAATGAAAAACTGTTTTTT. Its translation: CASSEGSGNEKLFF.

The CDR3 loop is CASSGDRDYNEQFF. The CDR3 bases are TGTGCCAGTAGCGGGGACAGGGACTACAATGAGCAGTTCTTC. V gene TRBV19 combines with J gene TRBJ2-1; 9 bases are shared with TRBD1. CDR3 size: 14 residues. With V trimmed by 6 bases and J by 3 bases, 3 bases remained unmatched. Per the germline V gene, CDR1 is LNHDA and CDR2 is SQIVND (reference sequence).